The source of this TCR beta chain is a study of neurological immune-mediated disorders. On the study more broadly: Among the approximately 35 patients with multiple sclerosis, 31 were relapsing-remitting, while 3 were secondary progressive.

This CDR3 has 13 amino acids. Trimming left V 2 bases short and J 6 bases short, with 5 bases between. This clonotype was observed many times. Each sequencing run yielded over 200 million TCR-beta sequences from 15-18 subjects. MiXCR, applied by TCRdb to the 5' RACE reads, yields one record per CDR3 protein. The data hold 45,000 to 65,000 distinct CDR3 sequences, with roughly 4.3% observed a single time. Unsorted libraries used 2 million PBMCs kept at -80 degrees C. Specimen: PBMCs. This receptor was identified in a man in his fifties or sixties with multiple sclerosis. The J gene is TRBJ1-6, the V gene TRBV12-3 or TRBV12-4; D not certain. The chain's CDR3 is CASSLLGNSPLHF. The CDR3 coding sequence is TGTGCCAGCAGTTTACTTGGTAATTCACCCCTCCACTTT.